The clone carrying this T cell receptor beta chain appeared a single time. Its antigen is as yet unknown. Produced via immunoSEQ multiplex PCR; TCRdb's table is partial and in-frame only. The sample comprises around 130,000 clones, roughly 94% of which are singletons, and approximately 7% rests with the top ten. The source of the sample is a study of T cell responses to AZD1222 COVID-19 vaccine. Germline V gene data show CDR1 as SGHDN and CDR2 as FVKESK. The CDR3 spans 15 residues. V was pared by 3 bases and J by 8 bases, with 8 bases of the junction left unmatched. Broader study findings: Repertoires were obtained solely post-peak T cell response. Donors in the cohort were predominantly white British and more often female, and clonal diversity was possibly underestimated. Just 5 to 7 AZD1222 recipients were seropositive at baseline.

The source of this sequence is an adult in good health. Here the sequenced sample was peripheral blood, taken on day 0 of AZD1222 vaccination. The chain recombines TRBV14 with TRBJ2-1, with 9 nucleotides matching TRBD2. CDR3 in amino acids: CASSQIAGGTHEQFF. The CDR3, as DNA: TGTGCCAGCAGCCAGATTGCGGGAGGGACGCATGAGCAGTTCTTC.